This TCR beta chain was observed in a study of blood T cell repertoires in COVID-19. The wider study: The United States, Italy and Spain were the sources of the acute and convalescent COVID-19 samples. PBMCs, B-cell-depleted T cells, or T cells were the source of the cDNA or gDNA that made up the material.

This CDR3 has 15 residues. Germline V gene lookup returns CDR1 MDHEN and CDR2 SYDVKM. J lost 6 bases, V lost 4 bases, and 5 bases had no gene match. In the source study's methods: Estimates of nucleated cell counts were drawn from the amplification of reference gene primers. Data came from immunoSEQ multiplex PCR; TCRdb stores just in-frame clones and leaves some out. The V and J calls and clone size are taken from that table; D and trimming were inferred from the DNA. Among about 110,000 clones listed, 80% to 90% were seen once. Source material: peripheral blood. This receptor was identified in a woman aged 60-75 years with acute or convalescent COVID-19. The V and J genes are TRBV28 and TRBJ2-4, with 11 positions matching TRBD2. The CDR3, as DNA: TGTGCCAGCAGTTACATAGCGGGGGGGCGAAACATTCAGTACTTC. This codes for CASSYIAGGRNIQYF.